This TCR beta chain was observed in a study of blood T cell dynamics during melanoma immunotherapy. Repertoires were generated with immunoSEQ multiplex PCR, while TCRdb's copy carries only in-frame clones and drops some. The sample contains 11,000 to 15,000 clones, just over 85% of which appear only once. The time point is: pre-treatment baseline. The germline gives CDR1 SGHVS, CDR2 FQNEAQ. The CDR3 runs to 19 residues. Deletions cut 4 bases from V and 0 bases from J, with 22 bases between. This sequence originates from a human donor with melanoma. V is TRBV7-8 and J is TRBJ1-5, with TRBD1 as a possible D gene (6 bases). Source: blood, taken from a patient treated with checkpoint blockade. As DNA, the CDR3 is TGTGCCAGCAGCTATAACTCCATGATGGGGGCACTTAGCAATCAGCCCCAGCATTTT. Translation gives CASSYNSMMGALSNQPQHF.